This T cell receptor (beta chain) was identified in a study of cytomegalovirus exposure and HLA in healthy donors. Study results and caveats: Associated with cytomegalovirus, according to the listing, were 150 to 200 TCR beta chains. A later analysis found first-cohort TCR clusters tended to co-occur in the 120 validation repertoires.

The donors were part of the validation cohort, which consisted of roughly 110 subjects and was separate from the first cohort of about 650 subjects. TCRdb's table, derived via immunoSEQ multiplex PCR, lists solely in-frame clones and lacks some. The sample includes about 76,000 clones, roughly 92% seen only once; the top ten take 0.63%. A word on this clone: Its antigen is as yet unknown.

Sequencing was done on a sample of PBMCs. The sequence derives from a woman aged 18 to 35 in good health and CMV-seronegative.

The CDR3 bases are TGTGCCAGCAGTTTAGGAGGGAGGACAGGGGCAGAAGCTTTCTTT. Amino acids: CASSLGGRTGAEAFF. The J gene is TRBJ1-1, the V gene TRBV28, with TRBD1 matching 9 bases. The CDR3 totals 15 residues. Germline values: CDR1 MDHEN, CDR2 SYDVKM. V was pared by 2 bases and J by 8 bases, with 9 bases of the junction left unmatched.